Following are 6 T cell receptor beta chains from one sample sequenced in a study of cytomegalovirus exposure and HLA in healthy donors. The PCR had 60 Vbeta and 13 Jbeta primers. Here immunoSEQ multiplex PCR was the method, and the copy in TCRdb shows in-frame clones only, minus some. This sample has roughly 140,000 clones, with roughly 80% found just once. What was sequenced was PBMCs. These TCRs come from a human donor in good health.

In nucleotides, the CDR3 is TGTGCCAGCAGGCCCTTAACAGGGGGCTACACTGAAGCTTTCTTT. Translation gives CASRPLTGGYTEAFF. This chain uses TRBV7-2 with TRBJ1-1; TRBD1 agrees at 9 bases. The ends lost 6 bases at V and 3 bases at J; junction bases unmatched: 8. Per the germline V gene, CDR1 is SGHTA and CDR2 is FQGNSA. CDR3 size: 15 residues.

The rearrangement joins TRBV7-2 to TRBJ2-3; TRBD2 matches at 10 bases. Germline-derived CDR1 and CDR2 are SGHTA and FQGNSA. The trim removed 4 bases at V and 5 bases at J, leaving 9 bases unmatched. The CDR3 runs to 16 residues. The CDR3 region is CASSSRSGGAIDTQYF. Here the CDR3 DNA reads TGTGCCAGCAGCTCCCGAAGCGGGGGGGCCATAGATACGCAGTATTTT. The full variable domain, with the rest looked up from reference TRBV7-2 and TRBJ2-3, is GAGVSQSPSNKVTEKGKDVELRCDPISGHTALYWYRQSLGQGLEFLIYFQGNSAPDKSGLPSDRFSAERTGGSVSTLTIQRTQQEDSAVYLCASSSRSGGAIDTQYFGPGTRLTVL.

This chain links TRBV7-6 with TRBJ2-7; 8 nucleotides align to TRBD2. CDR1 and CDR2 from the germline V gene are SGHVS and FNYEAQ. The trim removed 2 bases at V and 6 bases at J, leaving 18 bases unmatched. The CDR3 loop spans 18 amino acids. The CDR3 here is CASSLISGGATSGAEQYF. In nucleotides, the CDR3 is TGTGCCAGCAGCTTAATTTCGGGGGGGGCCACCTCGGGGGCCGAGCAGTACTTC.

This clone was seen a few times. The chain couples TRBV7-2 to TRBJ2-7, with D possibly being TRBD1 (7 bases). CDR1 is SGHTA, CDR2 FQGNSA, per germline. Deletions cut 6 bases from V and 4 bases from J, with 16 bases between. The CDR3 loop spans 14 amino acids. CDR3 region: CASRPGGSQYEQYF. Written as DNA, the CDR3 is TGTGCCAGCAGACCAGGGGGGTCCCAGTACGAGCAGTACTTC.

The CDR3 nucleotides read TGTGCCAGCAGTGGAGAACTCTATGGCTACACCTTC. This encodes CASSGELYGYTF. The V and J genes are TRBV25-1 and TRBJ1-2; D is uncertain. Per the germline V gene, CDR1 is MGHDK and CDR2 is SYGVNS. The CDR3 has 12 amino acids. Trimming left V 4 bases short and J 4 bases short, with 7 bases between.

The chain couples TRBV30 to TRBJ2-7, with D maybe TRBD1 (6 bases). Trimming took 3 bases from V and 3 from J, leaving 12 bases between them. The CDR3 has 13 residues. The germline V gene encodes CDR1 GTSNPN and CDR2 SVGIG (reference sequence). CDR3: CAWRAKGGYEQYF. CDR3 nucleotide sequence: TGTGCCTGGAGGGCTAAAGGGGGCTACGAGCAGTACTTC.